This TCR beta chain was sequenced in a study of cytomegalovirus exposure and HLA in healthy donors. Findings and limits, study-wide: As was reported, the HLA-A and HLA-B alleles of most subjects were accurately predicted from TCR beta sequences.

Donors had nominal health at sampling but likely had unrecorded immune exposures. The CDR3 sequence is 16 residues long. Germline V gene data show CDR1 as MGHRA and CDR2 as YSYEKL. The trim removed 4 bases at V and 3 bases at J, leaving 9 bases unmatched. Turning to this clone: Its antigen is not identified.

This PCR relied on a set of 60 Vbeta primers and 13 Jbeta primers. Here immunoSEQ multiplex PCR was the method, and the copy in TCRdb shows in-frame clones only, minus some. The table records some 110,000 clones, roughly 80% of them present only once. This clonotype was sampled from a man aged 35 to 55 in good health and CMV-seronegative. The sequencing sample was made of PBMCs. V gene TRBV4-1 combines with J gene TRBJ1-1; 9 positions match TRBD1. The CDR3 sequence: CASSLRTGAVHTEAFF. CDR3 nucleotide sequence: TGCGCCAGCAGCCTTAGGACAGGGGCCGTCCACACTGAAGCTTTCTTT.